The clone carrying this T cell receptor (beta chain) was recorded many times. Trimming cost V 4 bases and J 6 bases, with 13 bases left between them. This CDR3 comprises 13 residues. CDR1 is SGDLS and CDR2 is YYNGEE in the germline V gene. TCRdb ran MiXCR on the 5' RACE reads and lists one entry per CDR3 protein. Of about 350,000 distinct CDR3 sequences in the sample, approximately 4% were seen once. The data are from a study of T cells after yellow fever vaccination. The sample was PBMCs, taken 5 days after the yellow fever booster vaccination. This sequence originates from a young man who received the YFV17D yellow fever vaccine. The chain couples TRBV9 to TRBJ1-2, with D perhaps TRBD1 (5 bases). The chain's CDR3 is CASSPRAGDGYTF. In DNA, the CDR3 is TGTGCCAGCAGCCCCAGGGCCGGGGATGGCTACACCTTC.